This T cell receptor (beta chain) was sequenced during a study of blood T cell repertoires in COVID-19. The V and J ends lost 3 bases and 3 bases respectively, with 23 bases between them. The CDR3 runs to 18 residues. Germline CDR1 reads SGDLS; CDR2 reads YYNGEE. Here immunoSEQ multiplex PCR was the method, and the copy in TCRdb shows in-frame clones only, minus some. The sample contains 200,000 to 250,000 clones, 82% of which appear only once. This sequence originates from a woman aged 80 or over with acute or convalescent COVID-19. This rearrangement joins TRBV9 to TRBJ2-3; D is unresolved. The sample was peripheral blood. As DNA, the CDR3 is TGTGCCAGCAGCGCGAGGAACAATATACAAGTTCGGACAGATACGCAGTATTTT. Its protein is CASSARNNIQVRTDTQYF.